The 28 T cell receptor beta chains presented below share a single source sample, sequenced in a study of early T cells in non-severe SARS-CoV-2 infection. TCRdb itself ran the 5' RACE reads through MiXCR, one entry per CDR3 protein. Counted here are some 110,000 distinct CDR3 sequences, around 14% occurring once; the ten biggest clones make up roughly 22%. Sequenced material: whole blood. Receptor source: an adult who was a healthcare worker with PCR-confirmed SARS-CoV-2 infection or an uninfected control (not recorded which).

This chain uses TRBV12-5 with TRBJ2-4; no clear D gene. CDR3 length: 12 residues. V was cut by 1 base and J by 7 bases, with 5 bases left in between. Germline V gene data show CDR1 as LGHNT and CDR2 as FRNRAP. The DNA for the CDR3 is TGTGCTAGTGGTTTGGCCAGCAACATTCAGTACTTC. Residues: CASGLASNIQYF. Drawing the rest from reference TRBV12-5 and TRBJ2-4, the complete variable domain is DARVTQTPRHKVTEMGQEVTMRCQPILGHNTVFWYRQTMMQGLELLAYFRNRAPLDDSGMPKDRFSAEMPDATLATLKIQPSEPRDSAVYFCASGLASNIQYFGAGTRLSVL.

This sequence joins TRBV7-8 and TRBJ2-5, with 8 bases lining up with TRBD2. The CDR3 covers 13 residues. J was trimmed by 3 bases and V by 10 bases; bases with no gene match: 7. CDR1 is SGHVS, CDR2 FQNEAQ, per germline. The CDR3 DNA reads as TGTGCCATAAGCCCACTAGCGGAAGAGACCCAGTACTTC. It is translated as CAISPLAEETQYF.

This clonotype was picked up many times. The rearrangement uses TRBV28 and TRBJ1-5, with no clear D. Between the trimmed V and J ends, which lost 1 base and 6 bases, there was a span of 10 bases. The germline CDR1 and CDR2 sequences are MDHEN and SYDVKM. The CDR3 length is 14 residues. As DNA, the CDR3 is TGTGCCAGCAGTTTATCGCGGGTGAGTCAGCCCCAGCATTTT. This encodes CASSLSRVSQPQHF.

CDR3 nucleotides: TGTGCCAGCAGCTTCTACCCACGGGCTATCGGGGAGCTGTTTTTT. The encoded protein is CASSFYPRAIGELFF. The chain uses TRBV7-9 and TRBJ2-2, with D uncertain. CDR3 length equals 15 residues. Germline values: CDR1 SEHNR, CDR2 FQNEAQ (reference sequence). With 3 bases removed from V and 7 bases from J, the gap between germline ends came to 15 bases.

The table lists this clonotype with a few counts. The chain employs TRBV7-2 and TRBJ1-1; D may be TRBD1 (6 bases). The CDR3 extends over 13 amino acids. CDR1 and CDR2 from the germline V gene are SGHTA and FQGNSA. V lost 3 bases to trimming and J lost 5 bases, with 10 bases between them. CDR3 sequence: CASSLTGQTEAFF. The DNA for the CDR3 is TGTGCCAGCAGCTTGACAGGCCAAACTGAAGCTTTCTTT.

The rearrangement links TRBV7-2 to TRBJ1-4, with unresolved D. Germline V gene lookup returns CDR1 SGHTA and CDR2 FQGNSA. The CDR3 is made up of 15 amino acids. Trimming took off 5 bases at V and 0 bases at J, with 10 bases between the two ends. The CDR3 DNA reads TGTGCCAGCAGCCCTTCGCAATCAACTAATGAAAAACTGTTTTTT. This translates into CASSPSQSTNEKLFF.

This rearrangement joins TRBV4-1 to TRBJ1-3; D is possibly TRBD1 (5 bases). Trimming took off 3 bases at V and 0 bases at J, with 9 bases between the two ends. The CDR3 totals 15 residues. CDR1 MGHRA and CDR2 YSYEKL come from the germline V gene. CDR3 DNA: TGCGCCAGCAGCCAGGACACGTACTCTGGAAACACCATATATTTT. Its protein product is CASSQDTYSGNTIYF.

In this sample, this clonotype turned up a few times. The V gene is TRBV20-1, the J gene TRBJ2-3; 8 bases fit TRBD2. The CDR3 consists of 13 residues. CDR1 is DFQATT, CDR2 SNEGSKA, per germline (reference sequence). The CDR3 nucleotides are TGCGCCTCAGAAGGCGGGGGGAAAGATACGCAGTATTTT. Translation: CASEGGGKDTQYF.

There are a few counts of this clonotype. The rearrangement uses TRBV11-2 and TRBJ1-6; TRBD1 might be the D (5 bases). The germline CDR1 and CDR2 sequences are SGHAT and FQNNGV. Trimming shortened V by 8 bases and J by 6 bases, and 11 bases separated the two germline ends. The CDR3 spans 13 residues. The CDR3 nucleotides read TGTGCCAGCGCCGGGGACGGTAATTCACCCCTCCACTTT. It is translated as CASAGDGNSPLHF.

This clonotype has a handful of counts. This chain joins TRBV7-2 and TRBJ2-1; D gene unclear. The CDR3 contains 12 residues. CDR1 SGHTA and CDR2 FQGNSA come from the germline V gene. V lost 5 bases and J lost 8, with 10 bases in between. DNA for the CDR3: TGTGCCAGCAGCCCGCTTAGGTATGAGCAGTTCTTC. Translation: CASSPLRYEQFF.

This chain links TRBV30 with TRBJ1-6; D is ambiguous. The germline gives CDR1 GTSNPN, CDR2 SVGIG (reference sequence). Trimming left V 0 bases short and J 9 bases short, with 12 bases between. The CDR3 runs 14 residues. The CDR3 spells CAWSVGSGSSPLHF. The CDR3, as DNA: TGTGCCTGGAGTGTAGGTTCCGGTTCTTCACCCCTCCACTTT. Based on the CDR3 plus reference TRBV30 and TRBJ1-6, the full variable domain is SQTIHQWPATLVQPVGSPLSLECTVEGTSNPNLYWYRQAAGRGLQLLFYSVGIGQISSEVPQNLSASRPQDRQFILSSKKLLLSDSGFYLCAWSVGSGSSPLHFGNGTRLTVT.

The sample holds a few counts of this clonotype. The V gene is TRBV29-1, the J gene TRBJ2-6; D is undetermined. V lost 4 bases and J 2 bases, leaving 6 bases between the germline ends. Germline V gene data show CDR1 as SQVTM and CDR2 as ANQGSEA. CDR3 size: 13 residues. CDR3 loop: CSVASTGANVLTF. CDR3 bases: TGCAGCGTTGCGTCAACTGGGGCCAACGTCCTGACTTTC.

This clonotype was recorded a few times. The chain uses TRBV7-2 and TRBJ2-7; TRBD2 aligns across 9 bases. V lost 4 bases, J lost 2 bases, and 3 bases stayed unmatched. CDR1 is SGHTA, CDR2 FQGNSA, per germline. The CDR3 covers 14 residues. The CDR3 DNA follows: TGTGCCAGCAGCTCGACTAGCGGCCCCTACGAGCAGTACTTC. Its translation is CASSSTSGPYEQYF.

The V and J genes are TRBV6-6 and TRBJ2-2; 10 nucleotides align to TRBD1. Germline CDR1 and CDR2: MNHNY and SVGAGI (reference sequence). The CDR3 has 15 amino acids. V lost 6 bases, J lost 6 bases, and 7 bases stayed unmatched. The CDR3 here is CASRPGQGWAGELFF. The CDR3 DNA reads as TGTGCCAGCAGGCCGGGACAGGGGTGGGCCGGGGAGCTGTTTTTT.

This clonotype has more than one count but fewer than ten. The chain recombines TRBV9 with TRBJ1-1; no reliable D call. Germline V gene sequence: CDR1 SGDLS, CDR2 YYNGEE. The CDR3 is 13 amino acids. Trimming took 2 bases from V and 5 from J, leaving 10 bases between them. As DNA, the CDR3 is TGTGCCAGCAGCGTTAGAGTCAGAACTGAAGCTTTCTTT. This encodes CASSVRVRTEAFF. The full variable domain, completed using reference TRBV9 and TRBJ1-1, is DSGVTQTPKHLITATGQRVTLRCSPRSGDLSVYWYQQSLDQGLQFLIQYYNGEERAKGNILERFSAQQFPDLHSELNLSSLELGDSALYFCASSVRVRTEAFFGQGTRLTVV.

The chain has TRBV29-1 and TRBJ2-3; D is uncertain. This CDR3 is built from 12 residues. V gave up 4 bases and J gave up 7 bases, with 12 bases separating them. CDR1 and CDR2 from the germline V gene are SQVTM and ANQGSEA. CDR3 coding DNA: TGCAGCGTTGTCATCGTGACCAATACGCAGTATTTT. The encoded protein is CSVVIVTNTQYF.

This clonotype was counted between two and nine times. Sequence at one end of the junction differs from germline and may be a read error. The V call is TRBV11-2, the J call TRBJ2-1; tentatively, D is TRBD1 (6 bases). The CDR3 is made up of 12 amino acids. Per the germline V gene, CDR1 is SGHAT and CDR2 is FQNNGV. The CDR3 here is CASSPRTEGTIF. In nucleotides, the CDR3 is TGTGCCAGCAGCCCCCGGACAGAAGGTACGATCTTC.

The rearrangement joins TRBV7-3 to TRBJ2-3; TRBD2 matches at 13 bases. Germline V gene data show CDR1 as SGHTA and CDR2 as FQGTGA. The CDR3 is made up of 17 amino acids. Trimming removed 0 bases from V and 5 bases from J; junction bases left unmatched: 5. CDR3 protein: CASSLTRTSGGGDTQYF. The CDR3 bases are TGTGCCAGCAGCTTAACGAGGACTAGCGGGGGAGGAGATACGCAGTATTTT.

This clonotype was picked up a small number of times. The rearrangement links TRBV18 to TRBJ2-7; 7 positions agree with TRBD1. V was pared by 3 bases and J by 9 bases, with 11 bases of the junction left unmatched. Germline V gene sequence: CDR1 KGHSH, CDR2 LQKENI. The CDR3 is made up of 14 amino acids. Written as DNA, the CDR3 is TGTGCCAGCTCACCGGCATTGAGGGGGCGGTGGCAGTACTTC. The encoded protein is CASSPALRGRWQYF.

V and J are TRBV29-1 and TRBJ1-1; the match to TRBD1 covers 9 bases. Per germline, CDR1 SQVTM and CDR2 ANQGSEA. The CDR3 contains 12 residues. V lost 6 bases and J lost 10; bases outside the gene matches: 9. The CDR3 bases are TGCAGCGTGATGGACAGGGGTTTTGGAGCTTTCTTT. Its protein product is CSVMDRGFGAFF. The full variable domain, in which reference TRBV29-1 and TRBJ1-1 provide the parts outside the CDR3, is SAVISQKPSRDICQRGTSLTIQCQVDSQVTMMFWYRQQPGQSLTLIATANQGSEATYESGFVIDKFPISRPNLTFSTLTVSNMSPEDSSIYLCSVMDRGFGAFFGQGTRLTVV.

Written as DNA, the CDR3 is TGTGCCAGTAGTCCTACCCATGGGTCTTACAATGAGCAGTTCTTC. Amino acid sequence: CASSPTHGSYNEQFF. V is TRBV19 and J is TRBJ2-1; unclear D gene. Germline V gene sequence: CDR1 LNHDA, CDR2 SQIVND (reference sequence). The CDR3 sequence is 15 residues long. V lost 5 bases and J 4 bases, leaving 15 bases between the germline ends. Full variable domain (missing parts from reference TRBV19 and TRBJ2-1): DGGITQSPKYLFRKEGQNVTLSCEQNLNHDAMYWYRQDPGQGLRLIYYSQIVNDFQKGDIAEGYSVSREKKESFPLTVTSAQKNPTAFYLCASSPTHGSYNEQFFGPGTRLTVL.

This clonotype was seen more than once but under ten times. This sequence joins TRBV7-9 and TRBJ1-2, with D unresolved. Germline CDR1 is SEHNR and CDR2 is FQNEAQ (reference sequence). The V end was cut by 8 bases, the J end by 6 bases, with 22 bases between. This CDR3 contains 15 residues. The CDR3 nucleotides read TGTGCCAGCGGCAAGGGCGCCGTGCGGCTAAATGGCTACACCTTC. Its translation: CASGKGAVRLNGYTF.

The chain has TRBV5-1 and TRBJ2-1; 10 nucleotides match TRBD1. Germline assignment: CDR1 SGHRS and CDR2 YFSETQ. The CDR3 loop spans 15 amino acids. After removal of 0 bases from V and 10 bases from J, the junction contained 7 bases not matched to a gene. The CDR3: CASSLGQGAAGEQFF. CDR3 coding DNA: TGCGCCAGCAGCTTGGGACAGGGGGCGGCGGGAGAGCAGTTCTTC.

The chain couples TRBV18 to TRBJ2-1; D remains ambiguous. CDR3 length: 14 amino acids. The germline V gene has CDR1 KGHSH and CDR2 LQKENI. The V end was cut by 0 bases, the J end by 4 bases, with 7 bases between. This CDR3 reads CASSPPGPYNEQFF. Written as DNA, the CDR3 is TGTGCCAGCTCACCACCTGGTCCGTACAATGAGCAGTTCTTC.

The chain combines TRBV7-2 with TRBJ1-5, with D possibly TRBD1 on 5 matching bases. V gave up 5 bases and J gave up 5 bases, with 13 bases separating them. CDR1 SGHTA and CDR2 FQGNSA come from the germline V gene. The CDR3 runs to 14 residues. The CDR3 DNA reads as TGTGCCAGCAGCGCCAAGACAGTCTATCAGCCCCAGCATTTT. It codes for CASSAKTVYQPQHF. The full variable domain, rest sourced from reference TRBV7-2 and TRBJ1-5, is GAGVSQSPSNKVTEKGKDVELRCDPISGHTALYWYRQSLGQGLEFLIYFQGNSAPDKSGLPSDRFSAERTGGSVSTLTIQRTQQEDSAVYLCASSAKTVYQPQHFGDGTRLSIL.

This clonotype was observed a handful of times. This chain joins TRBV30 and TRBJ2-3; D gene uncertain. The V gene lost 3 bases and the J gene lost 6 bases, with 13 bases spanning the gap. Germline V gene sequence: CDR1 GTSNPN, CDR2 SVGIG (reference sequence). This CDR3 has 13 amino acids. CDR3 sequence: CAWSPGRSDTQYF. The DNA of the CDR3 is TGTGCCTGGAGCCCCGGTCGGAGCGATACGCAGTATTTT.

Concerning this clonotype: A read error is possible here, since a much larger clone lies one base away. The CDR3 is CVSSPTTAYNEQFF. The CDR3 DNA sequence: TGTGTCAGCAGCCCCACGACTGCGTACAATGAGCAGTTCTTC. The chain combines TRBV7-9 with TRBJ2-1; D unresolved. Germline CDR1 is SEHNR and CDR2 is FQNEAQ (reference sequence). The CDR3 runs 14 residues.

The V and J genes are TRBV19 and TRBJ2-7, with D perhaps given as TRBD1 or TRBD2 (5 bases each). Germline V gives CDR1 LNHDA, CDR2 SQIVND (reference sequence). The V end was cut by 6 bases, the J end by 6 bases, with 15 bases between. The CDR3 has 13 amino acids. CDR3 DNA: TGTGCCAGTAGGGGGGTTTCCCGTAGCGAGCAGTACTTC. Its translation is CASRGVSRSEQYF. The full variable domain, in which reference TRBV19 and TRBJ2-7 provide the parts outside the CDR3, is DGGITQSPKYLFRKEGQNVTLSCEQNLNHDAMYWYRQDPGQGLRLIYYSQIVNDFQKGDIAEGYSVSREKKESFPLTVTSAQKNPTAFYLCASRGVSRSEQYFGPGTRLTVT.